This TCR beta chain derives from a study of blood T cell repertoires in COVID-19. Across the whole study: The United States, Italy and Spain supplied acute and convalescent COVID-19 samples. The analysed material was cDNA or gDNA that came from T cells, B-cell-depleted T cells, or PBMCs.

Methods used by the authors: It was from reference gene primer amplification that nucleated cell counts were estimated. Data came from immunoSEQ multiplex PCR; TCRdb stores just in-frame clones and leaves some out. For V, J and clone size, that table is used; D and trimming come from the DNA. The profile shows approximately 260,000 clones, about nine tenths of them singletons. The origin of this receptor is a man aged 45-60 years with acute or convalescent COVID-19. Sequenced sample: peripheral blood.

CDR3 protein: CASSPETGNNSPLHF. The CDR3 DNA follows: TGTGCCAGCAGCCCAGAAACAGGGAATAATTCACCCCTCCACTTT. The genes are TRBV3-1 (or the pseudogene TRBV3-2) and TRBJ1-6; a weak D match, TRBD1 (6 bases). V shed 4 bases and J shed 5 bases, with 12 bases lying between them. This CDR3 comprises 15 residues. The germline V gene has CDR1 LGHDT and CDR2 YNNKEL (reference sequence).